This TCR beta chain was identified in a study of beta chain features in type 1 diabetes. CDR1 KGHSH and CDR2 LQKENI come from the germline V gene. This CDR3 contains 14 residues. Deletions cut 7 bases from V and 3 bases from J, with 14 bases between. The whole isolated RNA underwent reverse transcription, so sequencing captured expressed TCRB transcripts. The table came from immunoSEQ multiplex PCR; TCRdb's copy has only in-frame clones and leaves some out. Here the sample spans 350,000 to 450,000 clones, roughly 13% being singletons. Turning to this clone: Antigen unknown.

CD4+ cells of the naive, central memory, regulatory and stem cell-like memory types were sorted via CD45RO/CCR7/CD25/CD127/CD95/CD27. All of the sorted populations showed purity greater than 95%. Notes on the study in general: Researchers caution that PCR might favor shorter templates, equally among patients and controls. Within patients, naive, central memory and Treg TCRB repertoires seemed more similar than within healthy donors. There was a moderate but significant shortening of TCRB CDR3s in all four CD4+ subsets of Type 1 diabetes patients.

Sample: naive CD4+ T cells from blood. The chain couples TRBV18 to TRBJ2-3; perhaps TRBD1 as D (5 bases). This TCR came from a young woman with type 1 diabetes. The CDR3 region is CASLLKGVTDTQYF. As DNA, the CDR3 is TGTGCCAGCTTACTCAAAGGGGTGACAGATACGCAGTATTTT.